The sequence of this T cell receptor (beta chain) was determined in a study of blood T cell repertoires in COVID-19. As for the study in general: The cDNA or gDNA used as material had been derived from T cells, B-cell-depleted T cells, or PBMCs.

Original handling: Nucleated cell number was recorded as an estimate derived from reference gene primer amplification. Profiling relied on immunoSEQ multiplex PCR, and the TCRdb table lists in-frame clones only, not all of them. V, J and clone size derive from that table, while D and trimming were established from the DNA sequence. The sample includes approximately 250,000 clones, around 90% seen only once; the top ten take roughly 0.79%. Germline V gene lookup returns CDR1 MNHEY and CDR2 SMNVEV (reference sequence). The CDR3 loop spans 17 amino acids. Trimming pared 2 bases from V and 6 bases from J, leaving 22 bases between.

The sequence derives from a man younger than 40 with COVID-19, enrolled during active disease. The chain uses TRBV27 and TRBJ1-2; the D gene is possibly TRBD1 (5 bases). Sequenced sample: peripheral blood. CDR3 sequence: CASSLRQGLPSYDGYTF. The CDR3 region has the DNA TGTGCCAGCAGTTTACGGCAGGGCCTACCGTCGTACGATGGCTACACCTTC.